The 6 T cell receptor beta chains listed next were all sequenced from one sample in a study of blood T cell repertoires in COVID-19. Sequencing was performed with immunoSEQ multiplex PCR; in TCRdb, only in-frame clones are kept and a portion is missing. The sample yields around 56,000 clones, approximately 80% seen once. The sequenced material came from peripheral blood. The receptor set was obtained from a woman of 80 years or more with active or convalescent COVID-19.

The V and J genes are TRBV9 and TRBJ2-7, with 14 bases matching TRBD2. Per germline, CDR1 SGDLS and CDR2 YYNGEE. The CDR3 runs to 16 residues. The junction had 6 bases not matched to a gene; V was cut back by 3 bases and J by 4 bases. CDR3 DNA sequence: TGTGCCAGCAGCGCCGGACTAGCGGGGGGTAGGTACGAGCAGTACTTC. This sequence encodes CASSAGLAGGRYEQYF. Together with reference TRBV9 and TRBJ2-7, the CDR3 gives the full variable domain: DSGVTQTPKHLITATGQRVTLRCSPRSGDLSVYWYQQSLDQGLQFLIQYYNGEERAKGNILERFSAQQFPDLHSELNLSSLELGDSALYFCASSAGLAGGRYEQYFGPGTRLTVT.

This chain's CDR3 is CASSEGQPFPGYTF. The CDR3 nucleotides read TGTGCCAGTAGTGAGGGACAGCCCTTCCCTGGCTACACCTTC. The V call is TRBV19, the J call TRBJ1-2, with TRBD1 identical over 7 bases. J was trimmed by 7 bases and V by 5 bases; bases with no gene match: 10. Germline CDR1 LNHDA, CDR2 SQIVND (reference sequence). The CDR3 runs 14 residues.

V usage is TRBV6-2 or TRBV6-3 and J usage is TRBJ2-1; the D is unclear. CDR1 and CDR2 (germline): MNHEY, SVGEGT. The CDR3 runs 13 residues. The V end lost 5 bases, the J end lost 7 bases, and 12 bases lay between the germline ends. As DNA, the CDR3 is TGTGCCAGCAGTACTACGACTCCGAATGAGCAGTTCTTC. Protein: CASSTTTPNEQFF.

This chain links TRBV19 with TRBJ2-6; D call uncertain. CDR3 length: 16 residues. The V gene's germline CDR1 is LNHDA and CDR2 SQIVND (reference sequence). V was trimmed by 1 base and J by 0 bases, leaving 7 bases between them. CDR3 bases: TGTGCCAGTAGTATAGCACGGAGCTCTGGGGCCAACGTCCTGACTTTC. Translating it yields CASSIARSSGANVLTF.

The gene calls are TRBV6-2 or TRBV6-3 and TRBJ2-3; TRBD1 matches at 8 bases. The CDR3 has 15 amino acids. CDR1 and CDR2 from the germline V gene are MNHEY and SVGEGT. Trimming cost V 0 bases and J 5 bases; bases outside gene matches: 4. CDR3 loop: CASSYSQGAGDTQYF. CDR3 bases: TGTGCCAGCAGTTACTCGCAGGGGGCGGGAGATACGCAGTATTTT.

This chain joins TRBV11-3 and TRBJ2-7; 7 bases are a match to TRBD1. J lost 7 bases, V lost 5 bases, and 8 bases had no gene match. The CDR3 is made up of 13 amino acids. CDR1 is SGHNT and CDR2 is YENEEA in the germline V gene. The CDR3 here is CASSRGQTSEQYF. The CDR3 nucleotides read TGTGCCAGCAGCCGGGGACAGACCTCAGAGCAGTACTTC.